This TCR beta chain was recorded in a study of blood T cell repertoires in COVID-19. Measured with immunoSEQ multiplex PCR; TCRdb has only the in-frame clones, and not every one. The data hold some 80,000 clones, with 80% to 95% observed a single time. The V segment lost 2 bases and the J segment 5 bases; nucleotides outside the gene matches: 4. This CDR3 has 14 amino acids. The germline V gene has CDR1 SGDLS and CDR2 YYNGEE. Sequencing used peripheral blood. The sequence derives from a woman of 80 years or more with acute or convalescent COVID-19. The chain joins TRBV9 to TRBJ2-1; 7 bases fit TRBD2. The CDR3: CASSVLGTNNEQFF. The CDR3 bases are TGTGCCAGCAGCGTTCTCGGGACTAACAATGAGCAGTTCTTC.